One and the same sample provided the 19 T cell receptor beta chains below, sequenced in a study of cytotoxic CD8 clonotypes in ibrutinib-treated CLL. This table comes from immunoSEQ multiplex PCR, and its TCRdb copy is limited to in-frame clones, with some not included. This repertoire shows approximately 280,000 clones, 65% to 85% found once; its top ten account for about 5.3%. Sequenced material: PBMCs, taken at disease progression, from a patient treated with ibrutinib. The receptors were sampled from a human donor with chronic lymphocytic leukemia.

CDR3 loop: CASSLIGQGNEKLFF. The CDR3 coding sequence is TGTGCCAGCAGCTTAATTGGTCAGGGTAATGAAAAACTGTTTTTT. The V gene is TRBV7-9, the J gene TRBJ1-4; perhaps TRBD1 as D (5 bases). V gave up 2 bases and J gave up 4 bases, with 11 bases separating them. This CDR3 has 15 residues. The V gene's germline CDR1 is SEHNR and CDR2 FQNEAQ (reference sequence). Filled out from reference TRBV7-9 and TRBJ1-4, the complete variable domain reads DTGVSQNPRHKITKRGQNVTFRCDPISEHNRLYWYRQTLGQGPEFLTYFQNEAQLEKSRLLSDRFSAERPKGSFSTLEIQRTEQGDSAMYLCASSLIGQGNEKLFFGSGTQLSVL.

The chain is built from TRBV6-1 and TRBJ1-2; D is perhaps TRBD1 (5 bases). There are 15 residues in the CDR3. Germline-derived CDR1 and CDR2 are MNHNS and SASEGT. Trimming pared 0 bases from V and 5 bases from J, leaving 13 bases between. The CDR3 nucleotides read TGTGCCAGCAGTGAAGCGGCCCAGGGATGGTATGGCTACACCTTC. This sequence encodes CASSEAAQGWYGYTF.

This clone was seen more than once but under ten times. The DNA of the CDR3 is TGTGCCAGCAGTTACTTGGGGTTTCATGGCTACACCTTC. Translated, it gives CASSYLGFHGYTF. The chain links TRBV6-5 to TRBJ1-2, with unresolved D. With 1 base removed from V and 6 bases from J, the gap between germline ends came to 9 bases. CDR1 is MNHEY and CDR2 is SVGAGI in the germline V gene. The CDR3 spans 13 residues.

This clone came up a few times. The V and J genes are TRBV10-3 and TRBJ1-1; D not certain. The CDR3 totals 11 residues. CDR1 and CDR2 from the germline V gene are ENHRY and SYGVKD. V lost 10 bases and J lost 2, with 8 bases in between. The CDR3 region is CATRLNTEAFF. The CDR3 nucleotides read TGTGCCACCCGTTTAAACACTGAAGCTTTCTTT.

This clone has only a few counts. V usage is TRBV2 and J usage is TRBJ2-1, with TRBD1 identical over 7 bases. The CDR3 sequence is 14 residues long. The V and J ends lost 4 bases and 0 bases, in that order; junction bases with no gene match: 0. The germline V gene has CDR1 SNHLY and CDR2 FYNNEI. CDR3 protein: CASSGDSSYNEQFF. DNA for the CDR3: TGTGCCAGCAGTGGGGACAGCTCCTACAATGAGCAGTTCTTC. The variable domain in full, completed from reference TRBV2 and TRBJ2-1, reads EPEVTQTPSHQVTQMGQEVILRCVPISNHLYFYWYRQILGQKVEFLVSFYNNEISEKSEIFDDQFSVERPDGSNFTLKIRSTKLEDSAMYFCASSGDSSYNEQFFGPGTRLTVL.

The chain employs TRBV20-1 and TRBJ2-3, with 8 bases fitting TRBD1. Germline loops: CDR1 DFQATT, CDR2 SNEGSKA (reference sequence). V lost 6 bases and J lost 14; bases outside the gene matches: 7. This CDR3 is 10 amino acids long. CDR3 in amino acids: CSARTGPTYF. As DNA, the CDR3 is TGCAGTGCAAGGACAGGGCCGACGTATTTT.

The chain couples TRBV19 to TRBJ2-1; 12 bases fit TRBD2. The CDR3 sequence is 20 residues long. Germline V gene sequence: CDR1 LNHDA, CDR2 SQIVND (reference sequence). V gave up 4 bases and J gave up 6 bases; unmatched junction bases: 19. This CDR3 reads CASSRYSNLAGGQLSNEQFF. The CDR3 DNA is TGTGCCAGTAGTAGATACTCCAACCTAGCGGGAGGGCAGCTTTCCAATGAGCAGTTCTTC.

Here the CDR3 DNA reads TGTGCCAGCAGTTGGGGGACAGGACGAACCGGGGAGCTGTTTTTT. This codes for CASSWGTGRTGELFF. The chain carries TRBV27 and TRBJ2-2, with 8 bases identical to TRBD1. The V and J ends lost 4 bases and 5 bases, in that order; junction bases with no gene match: 6. This CDR3 is built from 15 residues. CDR1 and CDR2 from the germline V gene are MNHEY and SMNVEV (reference sequence).

The chain links TRBV9 to TRBJ2-5; D might be TRBD1 or TRBD2, each matching 5 bases. The CDR3 contains 13 residues. Per germline, CDR1 SGDLS and CDR2 YYNGEE. V was cut by 3 bases and J by 3 bases, with 9 bases left in between. CDR3 region: CASSGGTEETQYF. DNA of the CDR3: TGTGCCAGCAGCGGAGGGACGGAAGAGACCCAGTACTTC.

The chain links TRBV4-1 to TRBJ1-6, with D possibly being TRBD1 (6 bases). Trimming cost V 4 bases and J 0 bases, with 19 bases left between them. The CDR3 extends over 19 amino acids. The germline CDR1 and CDR2 sequences are MGHRA and YSYEKL. The CDR3 loop reads CASSRPSQGPGSYNSPLHF. For the CDR3, the DNA is TGCGCCAGCAGCCGCCCTTCCCAGGGGCCCGGCTCCTATAATTCACCCCTCCACTTT.

This clone was found a few times. V and J are TRBV25-1 and TRBJ2-7; TRBD1 aligns across 7 bases. CDR1 and CDR2 (germline): MGHDK, SYGVNS. The trim removed 4 bases at V and 1 base at J, leaving 4 bases unmatched. This CDR3 region has 14 residues. The CDR3 region has the DNA TGTGCCAGCAGTGCGCAGGGGGTTTCCTACGAGCAGTACTTC. It yields the protein CASSAQGVSYEQYF.

CDR3 nucleotides: TGTGCCAGCAGCCGCCGGGACAGGGGCACAGATACGCAGTATTTT. Its translation: CASSRRDRGTDTQYF. The chain employs TRBV7-6 and TRBJ2-3, with TRBD1 identical over 9 bases. CDR1 and CDR2 from the germline V gene are SGHVS and FNYEAQ. Losses at the gene ends were 5 bases for V and 1 base for J; bases not matched to a gene: 4. CDR3 size: 15 residues.

The chain recombines TRBV5-4 with TRBJ2-1, with unresolved D. CDR1 SGHNT and CDR2 YYREEE come from the germline V gene (reference sequence). The CDR3 totals 15 residues. V was trimmed by 4 bases and J by 4 bases, leaving 15 bases between them. CDR3 protein: CASSITEKGYNEQFF. CDR3 nucleotide sequence: TGTGCCAGCAGCATAACAGAGAAGGGTTACAATGAGCAGTTCTTC. The full variable domain, rest sourced from reference TRBV5-4 and TRBJ2-1, is ETGVTQSPTHLIKTRGQQVTLRCSSQSGHNTVSWYQQALGQGPQFIFQYYREEENGRGNFPPRFSGLQFPNYSSELNVNALELDDSALYLCASSITEKGYNEQFFGPGTRLTVL.

This rearrangement joins TRBV6-1 to TRBJ2-1; TRBD2 matches at 8 bases. CDR3 size: 16 residues. The ends lost 0 bases at V and 2 bases at J; junction bases unmatched: 3. In germline, CDR1 is MNHNS, CDR2 SASEGT. CDR3 in DNA: TGTGCCAGCAGTGAAGCGGGCGGGGGGACCTACAATGAGCAGTTCTTC. It codes for CASSEAGGGTYNEQFF.

This clone is a singleton in its sample. The gene calls are TRBV13 and TRBJ2-7; possibly TRBD1 for D (5 bases). The germline gives CDR1 PRHDT, CDR2 FYEKMQ (reference sequence). V lost 5 bases, J lost 7 bases, and 15 bases lay in between. The CDR3 loop spans 13 amino acids. CDR3 nucleotides: TGTGCCAGCAGCACACCAGGGTTGAGTGAGCAGTACTTC. This sequence encodes CASSTPGLSEQYF.

The chain is built from TRBV28 and TRBJ2-2; no clear D gene. The germline gives CDR1 MDHEN, CDR2 SYDVKM. Trimming left V 3 bases short and J 0 bases short, with 2 bases between. CDR3 length: 13 residues. The CDR3 is CASSLPNTGELFF. CDR3 nucleotides: TGTGCCAGCAGTTTGCCGAACACCGGGGAGCTGTTTTTT. The full variable domain, in which reference TRBV28 and TRBJ2-2 provide the parts outside the CDR3, is DVKVTQSSRYLVKRTGEKVFLECVQDMDHENMFWYRQDPGLGLRLIYFSYDVKMKEKGDIPEGYSVSREKKERFSLILESASTNQTSMYLCASSLPNTGELFFGEGSRLTVL.

This clone has just a few counts. This sequence joins TRBV10-3 and TRBJ2-7, with 7 bases lining up with TRBD2. V lost 6 bases, J lost 2 bases, and 10 bases stayed unmatched. In germline, CDR1 is ENHRY, CDR2 SYGVKD. The CDR3 is made up of 15 amino acids. CDR3 bases: TGTGCCATCAGCCCATTCGCGGGGACTACCTACGAGCAGTACTTC. Translating gives CAISPFAGTTYEQYF.

The gene calls are TRBV10-3 and TRBJ2-5; D is unresolved. Germline-derived CDR1 and CDR2 are ENHRY and SYGVKD. The ends were cut back, 8 bases at V and 5 bases at J, with 15 bases in the middle. The CDR3 is made up of 13 amino acids. CDR3 residues: CAIAVQPGETQYF. The CDR3 DNA reads TGTGCCATCGCGGTACAGCCTGGGGAGACCCAGTACTTC.

The chain carries TRBV2 and TRBJ2-1; D tentatively reads TRBD1 or TRBD2 (6 bases each). The CDR3 extends over 15 amino acids. V gave up 4 bases and J gave up 8 bases, with 18 bases separating them. Germline V gives CDR1 SNHLY, CDR2 FYNNEI. CDR3 sequence (DNA): TGTGCCAGCAGTGGGGGGGCAGGGTGGAGGGATGAGCAGTTCTTC. It is translated as CASSGGAGWRDEQFF.